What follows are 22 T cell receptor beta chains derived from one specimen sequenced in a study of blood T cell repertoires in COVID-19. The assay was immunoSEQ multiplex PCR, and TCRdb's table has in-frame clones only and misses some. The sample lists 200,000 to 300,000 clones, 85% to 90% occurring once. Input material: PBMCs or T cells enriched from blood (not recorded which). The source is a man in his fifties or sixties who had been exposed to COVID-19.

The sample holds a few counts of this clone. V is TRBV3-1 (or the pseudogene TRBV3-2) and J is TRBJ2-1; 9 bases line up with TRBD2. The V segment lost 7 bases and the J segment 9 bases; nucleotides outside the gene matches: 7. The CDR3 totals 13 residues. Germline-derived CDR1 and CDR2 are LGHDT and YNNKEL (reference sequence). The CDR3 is CASTGLAGVEQFF. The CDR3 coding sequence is TGTGCCAGCACCGGGTTAGCGGGAGTTGAGCAGTTCTTC.

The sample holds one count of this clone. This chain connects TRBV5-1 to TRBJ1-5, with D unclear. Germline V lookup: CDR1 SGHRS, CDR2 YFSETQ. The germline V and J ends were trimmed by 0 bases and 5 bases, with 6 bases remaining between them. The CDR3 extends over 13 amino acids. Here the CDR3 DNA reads TGCGCCAGCAGCTTGGACCAGTATCAGCCCCAGCATTTT. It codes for CASSLDQYQPQHF.

The CDR3 loop is CASSQEISWETQYF. The CDR3 DNA sequence: TGTGCCAGCAGCCAAGAAATTAGCTGGGAGACCCAGTACTTC. The chain combines TRBV3-1 (or the pseudogene TRBV3-2) with TRBJ2-5; D not resolved. This CDR3 has 14 residues. The V end was cut by 0 bases, the J end by 5 bases, with 10 bases between. CDR1 and CDR2 from the germline V gene are LGHDT and YNNKEL (reference sequence).

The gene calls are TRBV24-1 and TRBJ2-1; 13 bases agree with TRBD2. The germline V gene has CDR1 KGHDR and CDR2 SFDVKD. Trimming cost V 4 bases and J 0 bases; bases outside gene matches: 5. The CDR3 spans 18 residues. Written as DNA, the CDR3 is TGTGCCACCAGTGACCCGGGACTAGCGGGGAGCTCCTACAATGAGCAGTTCTTC. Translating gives CATSDPGLAGSSYNEQFF.

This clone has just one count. DNA of the CDR3: TGTGCCAGCAGTGAGGGGGGGGGAAACATTCAGTACTTC. The encoded protein is CASSEGGGNIQYF. This sequence joins TRBV25-1 and TRBJ2-4; 7 bases match TRBD2. CDR1 and CDR2 (germline): MGHDK, SYGVNS. The CDR3 is made up of 13 amino acids. V dropped 3 bases and J dropped 6; count of bases not matched to a gene: 2.

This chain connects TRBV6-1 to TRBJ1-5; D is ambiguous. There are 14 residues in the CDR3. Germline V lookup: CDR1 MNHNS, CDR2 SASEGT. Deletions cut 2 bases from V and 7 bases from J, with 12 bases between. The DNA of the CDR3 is TGTGCCAGCAGTGAATGGGCAGGTTGGCAGCCCCAGCATTTT. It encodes CASSEWAGWQPQHF.

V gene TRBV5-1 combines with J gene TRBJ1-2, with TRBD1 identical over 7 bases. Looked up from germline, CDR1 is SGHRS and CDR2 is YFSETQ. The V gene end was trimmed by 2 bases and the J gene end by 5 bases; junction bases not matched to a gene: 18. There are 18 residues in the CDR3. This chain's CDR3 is CASSLRSGTERRRYGYTF. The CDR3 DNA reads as TGCGCCAGCAGCTTACGATCCGGGACAGAAAGAAGGAGGTATGGCTACACCTTC.

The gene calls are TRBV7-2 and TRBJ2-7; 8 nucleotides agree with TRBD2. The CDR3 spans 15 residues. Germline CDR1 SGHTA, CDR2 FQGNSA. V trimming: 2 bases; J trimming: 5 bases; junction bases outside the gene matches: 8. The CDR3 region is CASSLTGLAGDEQYF. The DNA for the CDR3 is TGTGCCAGCAGCTTAACAGGGCTAGCGGGTGACGAGCAGTACTTC. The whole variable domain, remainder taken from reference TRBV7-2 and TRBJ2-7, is GAGVSQSPSNKVTEKGKDVELRCDPISGHTALYWYRQSLGQGLEFLIYFQGNSAPDKSGLPSDRFSAERTGGSVSTLTIQRTQQEDSAVYLCASSLTGLAGDEQYFGPGTRLTVT.

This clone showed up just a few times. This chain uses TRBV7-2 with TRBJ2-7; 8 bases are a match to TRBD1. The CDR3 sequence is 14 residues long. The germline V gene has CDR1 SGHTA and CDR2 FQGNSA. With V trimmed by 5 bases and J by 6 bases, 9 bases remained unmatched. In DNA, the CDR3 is TGTGCCAGCAGCATCAACAGGGGGGAAAGCGAGCAGTACTTC. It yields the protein CASSINRGESEQYF. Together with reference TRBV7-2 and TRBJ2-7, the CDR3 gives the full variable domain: GAGVSQSPSNKVTEKGKDVELRCDPISGHTALYWYRQSLGQGLEFLIYFQGNSAPDKSGLPSDRFSAERTGGSVSTLTIQRTQQEDSAVYLCASSINRGESEQYFGPGTRLTVT.

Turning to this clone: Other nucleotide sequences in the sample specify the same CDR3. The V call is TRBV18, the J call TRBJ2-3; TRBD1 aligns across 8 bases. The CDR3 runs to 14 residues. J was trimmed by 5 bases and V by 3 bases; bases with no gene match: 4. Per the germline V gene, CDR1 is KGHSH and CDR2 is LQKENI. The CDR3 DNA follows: TGTGCCAGCTCACCGAGGACAGGGCGAGATACGCAGTATTTT. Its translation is CASSPRTGRDTQYF.

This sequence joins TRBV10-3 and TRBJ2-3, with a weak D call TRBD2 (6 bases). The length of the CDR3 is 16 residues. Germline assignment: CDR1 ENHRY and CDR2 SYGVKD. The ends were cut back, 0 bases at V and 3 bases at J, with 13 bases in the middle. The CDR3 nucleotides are TGTGCCATCAGTGAGTCGGTGACGGGAGTAACAGATACGCAGTATTTT. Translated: CAISESVTGVTDTQYF.

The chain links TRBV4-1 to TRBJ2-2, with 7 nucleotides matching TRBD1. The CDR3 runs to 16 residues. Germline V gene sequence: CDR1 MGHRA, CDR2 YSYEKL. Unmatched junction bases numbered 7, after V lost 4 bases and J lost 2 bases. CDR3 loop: CASSPRQGPNTGELFF. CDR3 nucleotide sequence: TGCGCCAGCAGCCCTCGACAGGGACCCAACACCGGGGAGCTGTTTTTT.

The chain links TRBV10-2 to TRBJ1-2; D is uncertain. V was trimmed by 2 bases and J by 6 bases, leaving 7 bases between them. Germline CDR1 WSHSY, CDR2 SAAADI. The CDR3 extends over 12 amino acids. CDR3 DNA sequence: TGCGCCAGCAGTGAGCAGGTGGATGGCTACACCTTC. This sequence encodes CASSEQVDGYTF.

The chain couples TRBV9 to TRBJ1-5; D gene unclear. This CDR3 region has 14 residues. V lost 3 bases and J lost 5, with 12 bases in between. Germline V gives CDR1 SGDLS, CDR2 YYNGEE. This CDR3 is CASSDDGGYQPQHF. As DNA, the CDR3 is TGTGCCAGCAGCGACGACGGAGGGTATCAGCCCCAGCATTTT.

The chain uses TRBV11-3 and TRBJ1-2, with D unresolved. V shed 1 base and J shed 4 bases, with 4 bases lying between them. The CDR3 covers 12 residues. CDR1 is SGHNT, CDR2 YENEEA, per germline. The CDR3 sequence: CASSLGLYGYTF. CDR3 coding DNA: TGTGCCAGCAGCTTAGGTCTCTATGGCTACACCTTC.

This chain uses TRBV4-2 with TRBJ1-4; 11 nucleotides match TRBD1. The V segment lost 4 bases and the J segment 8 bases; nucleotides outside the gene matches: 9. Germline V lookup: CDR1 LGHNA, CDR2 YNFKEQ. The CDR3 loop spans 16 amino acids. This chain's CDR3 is CASSLPGTGGKEKLFF. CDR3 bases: TGTGCCAGCAGCCTACCGGGGACAGGGGGTAAGGAAAAACTGTTTTTT.

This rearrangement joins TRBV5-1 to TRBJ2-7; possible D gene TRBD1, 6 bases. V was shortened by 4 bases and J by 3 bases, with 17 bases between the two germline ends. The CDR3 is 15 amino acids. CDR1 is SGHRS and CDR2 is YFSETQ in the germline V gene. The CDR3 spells CASSLRTVLDYEQYF. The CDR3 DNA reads TGCGCCAGCAGCCTCAGGACAGTTTTAGACTACGAGCAGTACTTC.

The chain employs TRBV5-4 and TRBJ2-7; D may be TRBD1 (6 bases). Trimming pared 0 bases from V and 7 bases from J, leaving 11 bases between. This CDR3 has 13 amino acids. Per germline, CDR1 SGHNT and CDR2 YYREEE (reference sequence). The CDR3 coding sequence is TGTGCCAGCAGCTTGGGACAGGTCGGGGAGCAGTACGTC. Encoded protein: CASSLGQVGEQYV.

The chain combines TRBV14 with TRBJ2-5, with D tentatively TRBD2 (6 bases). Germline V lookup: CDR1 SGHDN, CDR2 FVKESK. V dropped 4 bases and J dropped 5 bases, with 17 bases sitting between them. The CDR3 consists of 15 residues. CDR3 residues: CASSPMGGGRETQYF. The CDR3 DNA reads TGTGCCAGCAGCCCCATGGGGGGTGGACGGGAGACCCAGTACTTC.

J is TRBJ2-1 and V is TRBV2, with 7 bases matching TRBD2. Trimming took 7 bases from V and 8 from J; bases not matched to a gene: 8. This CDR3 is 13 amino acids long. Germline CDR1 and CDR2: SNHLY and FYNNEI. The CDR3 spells CASKGRAGDEQFF. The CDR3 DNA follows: TGTGCCAGCAAAGGTCGGGCGGGAGATGAGCAGTTCTTC.

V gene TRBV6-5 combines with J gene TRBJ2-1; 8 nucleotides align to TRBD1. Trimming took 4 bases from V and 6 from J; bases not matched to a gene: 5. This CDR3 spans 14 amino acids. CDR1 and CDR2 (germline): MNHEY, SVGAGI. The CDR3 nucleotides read TGTGCCAGCAGTTCAGGGACAGGTTCCAATGAGCAGTTCTTC. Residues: CASSSGTGSNEQFF.

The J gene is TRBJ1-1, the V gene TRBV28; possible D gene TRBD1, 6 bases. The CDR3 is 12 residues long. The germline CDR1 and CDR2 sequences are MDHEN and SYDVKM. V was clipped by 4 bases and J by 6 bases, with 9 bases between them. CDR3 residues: CASSSYRAEAFF. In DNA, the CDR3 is TGTGCCAGCAGTTCCTACAGGGCTGAAGCTTTCTTT.